The entry below gives a single T cell receptor beta chain sequence along with its context. This sample stems from a study of regulatory T cells in long-lasting Graves disease. At the level of the study: Antithyroid drug exposure in newly diagnosed Graves' patients had lasted under 3 months.

Documented time point: newly diagnosed GD, antithyroid drugs for less than 3 months. Following extraction of RNA from PBMCs, that RNA was used to make the TCR library. Per germline, CDR1 SQVTM and CDR2 ANQGSEA. The CDR3 is 14 amino acids. J was trimmed by 2 bases and V by 7 bases; bases with no gene match: 10. CDR3-region Arm-PCR and iRepertoire HTBI primers produced the TCR beta libraries. TCRdb independently ran MiXCR on the multiplex PCR reads; one entry per CDR3 protein. The sample lists 450,000 to 500,000 distinct CDR3 sequences, 16% occurring once. This sample was also put to use in a study of T cells in Graves' hyperthyroidism and ophthalmopathy. That publication notes: Blood also contained most expanded thyroid clonotypes above 0.001. The model identified upcoming ophthalmopathy a median about six months ahead of onset.

The rearrangement links TRBV29-1 to TRBJ2-5; TRBD1 matches 7 bases. The TCR comes from a man aged 40-55 years with Graves disease. Here the sequenced sample was peripheral blood mononuclear cells (PBMCs), taken at new diagnosis, from a patient treated with antithyroid drugs. CDR3 amino acids: CSDARDRPQETQYF. CDR3 nucleotide sequence: TGCAGCGACGCCCGGGACAGACCTCAAGAGACCCAGTACTTC.